This T cell receptor beta chain is drawn from a study of blood T cell repertoires in COVID-19. About the research overall: Samples taken during acute and convalescent COVID-19 were collected in the United States, Italy and Spain. The analysed material was cDNA or gDNA that came from T cells, B-cell-depleted T cells, or PBMCs.

As originally analysed: How many nucleated cells were present was estimated from reference gene primer amplification. Repertoires were generated with immunoSEQ multiplex PCR, while TCRdb's copy carries only in-frame clones and drops some. From that table come the V and J calls and clone size; the DNA was used to work out D and trimming. Among 100,000 to 150,000 clones listed, 65% to 90% were seen once. The CDR3 sequence is 14 residues long. The trim removed 4 bases at V and 1 base at J, leaving 4 bases unmatched. Germline V lookup: CDR1 LGHNA, CDR2 YSLEER. The sequence was collected from a woman older than 75 with acute or convalescent COVID-19. This chain connects TRBV4-3 to TRBJ2-7, with TRBD1 matching 7 bases. Sample: peripheral blood. The CDR3 nucleotides read TGCGCCAGCAGCCCCAGGACAGGTTCCTACGAGCAGTACTTC. This encodes CASSPRTGSYEQYF.